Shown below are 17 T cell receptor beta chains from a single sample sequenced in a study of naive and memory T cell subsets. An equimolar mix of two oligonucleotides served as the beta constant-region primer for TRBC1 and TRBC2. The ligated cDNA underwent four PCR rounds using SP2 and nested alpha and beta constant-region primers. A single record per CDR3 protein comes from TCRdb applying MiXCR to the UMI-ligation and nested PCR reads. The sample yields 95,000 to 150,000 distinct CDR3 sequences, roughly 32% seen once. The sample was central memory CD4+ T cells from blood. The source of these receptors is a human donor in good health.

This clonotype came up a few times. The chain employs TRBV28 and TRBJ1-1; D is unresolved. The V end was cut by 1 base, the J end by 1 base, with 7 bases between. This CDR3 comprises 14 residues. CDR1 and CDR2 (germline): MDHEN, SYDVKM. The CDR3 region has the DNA TGTGCCAGCAGTTTATCCTTGTGGAACACTGAAGCTTTCTTT. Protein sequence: CASSLSLWNTEAFF. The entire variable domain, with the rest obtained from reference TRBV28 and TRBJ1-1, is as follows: DVKVTQSSRYLVKRTGEKVFLECVQDMDHENMFWYRQDPGLGLRLIYFSYDVKMKEKGDIPEGYSVSREKKERFSLILESASTNQTSMYLCASSLSLWNTEAFFGQGTRLTVV.

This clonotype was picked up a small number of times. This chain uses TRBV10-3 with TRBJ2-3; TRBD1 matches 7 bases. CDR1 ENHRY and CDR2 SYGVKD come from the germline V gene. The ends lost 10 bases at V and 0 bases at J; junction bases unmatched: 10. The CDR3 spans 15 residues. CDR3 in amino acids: CATNPLDRSTDTQYF. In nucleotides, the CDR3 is TGTGCCACCAACCCCCTGGACAGGAGCACAGATACGCAGTATTTT.

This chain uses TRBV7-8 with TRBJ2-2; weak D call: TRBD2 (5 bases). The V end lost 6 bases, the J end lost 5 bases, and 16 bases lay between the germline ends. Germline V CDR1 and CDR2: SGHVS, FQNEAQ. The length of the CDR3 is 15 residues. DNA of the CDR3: TGTGCCAGCAGAACTGACGGAGGTTCGACCGGGGAGCTGTTTTTT. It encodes CASRTDGGSTGELFF.

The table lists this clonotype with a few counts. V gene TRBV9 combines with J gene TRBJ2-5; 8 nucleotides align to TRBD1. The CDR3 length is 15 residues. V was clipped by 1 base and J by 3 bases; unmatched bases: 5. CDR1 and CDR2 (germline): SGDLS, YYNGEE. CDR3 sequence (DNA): TGTGCCAGCAGCGTAAGCCCGGACAGGGAAGAGACCCAGTACTTC. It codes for CASSVSPDREETQYF.

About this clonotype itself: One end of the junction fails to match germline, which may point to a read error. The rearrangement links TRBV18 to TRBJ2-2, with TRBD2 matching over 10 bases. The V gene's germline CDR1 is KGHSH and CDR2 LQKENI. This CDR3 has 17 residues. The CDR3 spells CASSPQSGRALTGEQFF. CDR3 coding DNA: TGTGCCAGCTCACCACAGAGCGGGAGGGCCCTCACCGGGGAGCAGTTTTTT.

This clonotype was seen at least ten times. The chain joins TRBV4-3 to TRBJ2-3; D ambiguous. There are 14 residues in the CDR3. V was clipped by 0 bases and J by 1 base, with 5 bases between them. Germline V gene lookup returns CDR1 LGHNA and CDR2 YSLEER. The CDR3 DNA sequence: TGCGCCAGCAGCCAAGATTCTGGCACAGATACGCAGTATTTT. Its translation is CASSQDSGTDTQYF.

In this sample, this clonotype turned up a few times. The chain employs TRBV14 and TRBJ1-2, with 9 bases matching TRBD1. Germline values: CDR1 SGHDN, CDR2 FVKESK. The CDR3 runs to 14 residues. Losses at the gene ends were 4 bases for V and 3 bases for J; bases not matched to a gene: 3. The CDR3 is CASSPRTGDYGYTF. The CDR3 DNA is TGTGCCAGCAGCCCCCGGACAGGGGACTATGGCTACACCTTC.

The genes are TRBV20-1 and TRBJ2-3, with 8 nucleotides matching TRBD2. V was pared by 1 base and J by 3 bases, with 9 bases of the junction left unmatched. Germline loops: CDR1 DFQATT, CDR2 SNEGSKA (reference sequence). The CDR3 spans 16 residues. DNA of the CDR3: TGCAGTGCTAGAGGGAGAAGCGGGAGTAAGACAGATACGCAGTATTTT. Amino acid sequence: CSARGRSGSKTDTQYF.

Here the CDR3 DNA reads TGTGCCAGCAGGACGACAAGGCAGAATCAGCCCCAGCATTTT. The encoded protein is CASRTTRQNQPQHF. This chain uses TRBV28 with TRBJ1-5; D call uncertain. The CDR3 sequence is 14 residues long. The germline V gene encodes CDR1 MDHEN and CDR2 SYDVKM. The V gene lost 6 bases and the J gene lost 4 bases, with 13 bases spanning the gap.

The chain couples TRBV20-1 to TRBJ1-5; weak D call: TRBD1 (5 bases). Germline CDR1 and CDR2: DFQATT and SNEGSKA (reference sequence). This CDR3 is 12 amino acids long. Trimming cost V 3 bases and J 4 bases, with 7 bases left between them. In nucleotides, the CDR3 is TGCAGTGCTAGTGGGGGGAATCAGCCCCAGCATTTT. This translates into CSASGGNQPQHF.

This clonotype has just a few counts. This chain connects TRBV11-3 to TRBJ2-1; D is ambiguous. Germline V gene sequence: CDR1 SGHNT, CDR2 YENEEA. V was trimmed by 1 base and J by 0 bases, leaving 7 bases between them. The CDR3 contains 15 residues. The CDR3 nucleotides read TGTGCCAGCAGCTTAGGGCTACACTCCTACAATGAGCAGTTCTTC. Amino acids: CASSLGLHSYNEQFF.

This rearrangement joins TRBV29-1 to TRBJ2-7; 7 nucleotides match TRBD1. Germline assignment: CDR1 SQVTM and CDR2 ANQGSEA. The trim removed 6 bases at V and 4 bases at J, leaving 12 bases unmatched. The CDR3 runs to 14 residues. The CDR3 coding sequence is TGCAGCGTCGGAAACAGGGGTGGAAGTTACGAGCAGTACTTC. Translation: CSVGNRGGSYEQYF.

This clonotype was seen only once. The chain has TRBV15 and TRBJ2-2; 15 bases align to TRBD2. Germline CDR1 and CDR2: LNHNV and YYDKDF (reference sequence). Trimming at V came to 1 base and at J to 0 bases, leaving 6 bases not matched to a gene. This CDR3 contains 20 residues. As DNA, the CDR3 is TGTGCCACCAGCAGAGCCCCCGGGACTAGCGGGAGGACGAACACCGGGGAGCTGTTTTTT. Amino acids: CATSRAPGTSGRTNTGELFF.

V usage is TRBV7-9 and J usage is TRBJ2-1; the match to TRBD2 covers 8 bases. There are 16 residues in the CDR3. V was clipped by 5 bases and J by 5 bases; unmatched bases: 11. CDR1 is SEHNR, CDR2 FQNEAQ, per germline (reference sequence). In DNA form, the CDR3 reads TGTGCCAGCAGCCCGGTAAGCGGGAGAACTGACAATGAGCAGTTCTTC. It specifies CASSPVSGRTDNEQFF.

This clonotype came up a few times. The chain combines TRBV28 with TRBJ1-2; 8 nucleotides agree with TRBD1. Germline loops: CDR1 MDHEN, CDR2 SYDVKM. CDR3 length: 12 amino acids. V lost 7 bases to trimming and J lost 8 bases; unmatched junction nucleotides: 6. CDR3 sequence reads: CASNQGARGYTF. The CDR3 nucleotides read TGTGCCAGCAATCAGGGGGCGCGGGGCTACACCTTC.

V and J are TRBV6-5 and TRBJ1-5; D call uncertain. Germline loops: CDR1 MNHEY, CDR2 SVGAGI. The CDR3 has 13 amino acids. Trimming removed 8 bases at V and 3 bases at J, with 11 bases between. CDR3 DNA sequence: TGTGCCAGCGGGCGGCGGTTCAATCAGCCCCAGCATTTT. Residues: CASGRRFNQPQHF.

CDR3 loop: CASSLGSAPSYEQYF. CDR3 DNA sequence: TGCGCCAGCAGCTTGGGTTCCGCTCCATCCTACGAGCAGTACTTC. The chain employs TRBV5-1 and TRBJ2-7; D is uncertain. Trimming left V 0 bases short and J 1 base short, with 11 bases between. The germline CDR1 and CDR2 sequences are SGHRS and YFSETQ. The CDR3 is made up of 15 amino acids.